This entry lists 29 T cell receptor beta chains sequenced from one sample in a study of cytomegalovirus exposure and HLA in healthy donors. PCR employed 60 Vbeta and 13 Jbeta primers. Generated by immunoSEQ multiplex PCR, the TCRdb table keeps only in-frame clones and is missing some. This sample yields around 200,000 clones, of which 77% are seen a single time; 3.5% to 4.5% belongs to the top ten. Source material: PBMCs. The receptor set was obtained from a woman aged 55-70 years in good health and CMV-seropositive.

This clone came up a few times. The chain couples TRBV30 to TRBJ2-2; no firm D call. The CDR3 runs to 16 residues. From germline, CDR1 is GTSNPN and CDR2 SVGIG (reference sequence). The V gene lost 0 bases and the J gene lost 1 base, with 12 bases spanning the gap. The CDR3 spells CAWSVGARMNTGELFF. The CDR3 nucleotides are TGTGCCTGGAGTGTAGGTGCTAGAATGAACACCGGGGAGCTGTTTTTT.

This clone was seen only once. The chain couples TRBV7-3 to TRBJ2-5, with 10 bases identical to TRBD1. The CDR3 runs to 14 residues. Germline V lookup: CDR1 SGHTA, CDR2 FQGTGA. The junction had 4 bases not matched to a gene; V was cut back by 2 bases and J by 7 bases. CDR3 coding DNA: TGTGCCAGCAGCTTAGGGACAGGGGATTTGACCCAGTACTTC. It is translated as CASSLGTGDLTQYF.

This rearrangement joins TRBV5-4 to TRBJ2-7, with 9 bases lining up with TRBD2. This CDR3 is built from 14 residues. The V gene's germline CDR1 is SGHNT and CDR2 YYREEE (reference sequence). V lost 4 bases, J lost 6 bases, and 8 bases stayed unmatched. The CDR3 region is CASSHSGRPGEQYF. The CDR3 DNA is TGTGCCAGCAGCCATAGCGGGAGACCGGGCGAGCAGTACTTC.

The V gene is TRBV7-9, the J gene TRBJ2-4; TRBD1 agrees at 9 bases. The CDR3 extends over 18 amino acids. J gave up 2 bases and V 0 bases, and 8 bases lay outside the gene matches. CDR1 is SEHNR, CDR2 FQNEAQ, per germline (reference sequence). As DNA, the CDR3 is TGTGCCAGCAGCTTAGCGCGGACAGGGGATAGATCCAAAAACATTCAGTACTTC. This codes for CASSLARTGDRSKNIQYF.

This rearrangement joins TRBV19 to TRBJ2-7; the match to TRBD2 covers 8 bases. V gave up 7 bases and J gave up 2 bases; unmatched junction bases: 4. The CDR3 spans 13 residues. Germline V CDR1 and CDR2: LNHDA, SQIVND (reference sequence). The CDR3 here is CASNGGGPYEQYF. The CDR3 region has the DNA TGTGCCAGTAACGGCGGGGGGCCCTACGAGCAGTACTTC.

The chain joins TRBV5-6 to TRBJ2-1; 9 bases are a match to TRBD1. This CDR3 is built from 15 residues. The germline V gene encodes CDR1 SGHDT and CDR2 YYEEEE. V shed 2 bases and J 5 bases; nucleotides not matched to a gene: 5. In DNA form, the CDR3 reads TGTGCCAGCAGCTTCGGGACAGGGATCGACAATGAGCAGTTCTTC. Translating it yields CASSFGTGIDNEQFF.

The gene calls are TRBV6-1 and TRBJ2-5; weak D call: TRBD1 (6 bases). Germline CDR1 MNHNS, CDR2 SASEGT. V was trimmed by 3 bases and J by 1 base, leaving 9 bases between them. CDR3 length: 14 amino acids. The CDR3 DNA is TGTGCCAGCAGTGAGAGGACAGCCCAAGAGACCCAGTACTTC. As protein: CASSERTAQETQYF.

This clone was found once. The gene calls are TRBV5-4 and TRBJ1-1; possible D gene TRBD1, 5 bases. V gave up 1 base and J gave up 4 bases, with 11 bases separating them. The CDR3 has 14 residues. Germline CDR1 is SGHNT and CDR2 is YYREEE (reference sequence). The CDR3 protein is CASSLTGWGTEAFF. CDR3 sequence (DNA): TGTGCCAGCAGCTTGACAGGCTGGGGCACTGAAGCTTTCTTT.

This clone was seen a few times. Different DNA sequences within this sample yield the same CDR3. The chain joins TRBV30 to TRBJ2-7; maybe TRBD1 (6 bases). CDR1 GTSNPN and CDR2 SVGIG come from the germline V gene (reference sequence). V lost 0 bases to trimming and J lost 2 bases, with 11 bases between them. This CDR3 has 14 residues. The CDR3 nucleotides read TGTGCCTGGAGTGTTGGGGCAGGGGCCTACGAGCAGTACTTC. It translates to CAWSVGAGAYEQYF.

The CDR3 DNA follows: TGTGCCAGCAGTGAGGGACAGGGGACTGGAAACACCATATATTTT. Its translation: CASSEGQGTGNTIYF. This chain uses TRBV2 with TRBJ1-3, with 10 nucleotides matching TRBD1. The germline V gene has CDR1 SNHLY and CDR2 FYNNEI. Trimming removed 3 bases from V and 2 bases from J; junction bases left unmatched: 1. The CDR3 has 15 amino acids. Full variable domain (missing parts from reference TRBV2 and TRBJ1-3): EPEVTQTPSHQVTQMGQEVILRCVPISNHLYFYWYRQILGQKVEFLVSFYNNEISEKSEIFDDQFSVERPDGSNFTLKIRSTKLEDSAMYFCASSEGQGTGNTIYFGEGSWLTVV.

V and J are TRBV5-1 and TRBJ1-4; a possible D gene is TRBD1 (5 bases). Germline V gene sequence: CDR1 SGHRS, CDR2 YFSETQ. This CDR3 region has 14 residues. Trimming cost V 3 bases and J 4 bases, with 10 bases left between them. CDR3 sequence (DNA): TGCGCCAGCAGCTCTGGGGGGGGTAATGAAAAACTGTTTTTT. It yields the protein CASSSGGGNEKLFF.

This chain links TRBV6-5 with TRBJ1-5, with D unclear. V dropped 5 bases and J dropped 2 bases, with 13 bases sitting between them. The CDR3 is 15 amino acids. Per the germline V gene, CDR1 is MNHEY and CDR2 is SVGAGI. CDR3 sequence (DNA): TGTGCCAGCAGTAGAGAGCGGTACGGCAATCAGCCCCAGCATTTT. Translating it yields CASSRERYGNQPQHF.

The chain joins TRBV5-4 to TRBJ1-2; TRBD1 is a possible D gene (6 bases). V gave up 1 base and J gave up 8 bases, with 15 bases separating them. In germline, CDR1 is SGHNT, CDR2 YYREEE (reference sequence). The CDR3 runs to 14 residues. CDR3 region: CASSLQGSMGGYTF. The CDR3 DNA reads TGTGCCAGCAGCTTGCAGGGGTCGATGGGAGGCTACACCTTC.

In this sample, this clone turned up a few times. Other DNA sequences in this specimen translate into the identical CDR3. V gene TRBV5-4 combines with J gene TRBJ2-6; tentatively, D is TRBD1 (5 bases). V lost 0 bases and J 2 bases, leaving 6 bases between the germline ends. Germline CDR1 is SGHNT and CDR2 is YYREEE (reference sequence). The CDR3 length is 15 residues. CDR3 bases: TGTGCCAGCAGCTTGGGCAGGGCTGGGGCCAACGTCCTGACTTTC. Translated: CASSLGRAGANVLTF.

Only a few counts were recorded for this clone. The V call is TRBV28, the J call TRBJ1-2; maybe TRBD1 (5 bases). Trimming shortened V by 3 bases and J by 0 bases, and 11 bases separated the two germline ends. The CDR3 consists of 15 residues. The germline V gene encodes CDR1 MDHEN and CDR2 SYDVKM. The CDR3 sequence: CASSFPGIANYGYTF. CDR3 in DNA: TGTGCCAGCAGTTTCCCAGGGATCGCTAACTATGGCTACACCTTC.

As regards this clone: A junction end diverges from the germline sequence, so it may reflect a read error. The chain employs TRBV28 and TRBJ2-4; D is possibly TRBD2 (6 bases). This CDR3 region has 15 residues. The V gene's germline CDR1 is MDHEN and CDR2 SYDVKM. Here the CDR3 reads CASSWGERAKNSQYF. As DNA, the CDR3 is TGTGCCAGCAGTTGGGGGGAAAGGGCCAAAAACAGTCAGTACTTC.

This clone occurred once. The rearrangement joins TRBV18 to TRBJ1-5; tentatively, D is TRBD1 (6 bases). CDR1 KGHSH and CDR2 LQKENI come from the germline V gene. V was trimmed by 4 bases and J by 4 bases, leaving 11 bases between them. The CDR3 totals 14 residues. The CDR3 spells CASSQLDRNQPQHF. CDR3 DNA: TGTGCCAGCTCACAATTGGACAGAAATCAGCCCCAGCATTTT.

CDR3 residues: CASSLPSDEQFF. DNA for the CDR3: TGCGCCAGCAGCCTACCTAGCGATGAGCAGTTCTTC. The chain employs TRBV5-1 and TRBJ2-1; tentatively, D is TRBD2 (6 bases). Germline CDR1 reads SGHRS; CDR2 reads YFSETQ. CDR3 length: 12 residues. The V and J ends lost 4 bases and 8 bases respectively, with 10 bases between them.

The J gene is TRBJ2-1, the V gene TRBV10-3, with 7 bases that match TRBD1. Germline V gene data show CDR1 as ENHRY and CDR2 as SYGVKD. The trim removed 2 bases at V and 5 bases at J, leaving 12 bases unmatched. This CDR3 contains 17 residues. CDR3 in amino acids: CAISERTQGKSNNEQFF. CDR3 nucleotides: TGTGCCATCAGTGAGCGGACACAGGGGAAGTCGAACAATGAGCAGTTCTTC.

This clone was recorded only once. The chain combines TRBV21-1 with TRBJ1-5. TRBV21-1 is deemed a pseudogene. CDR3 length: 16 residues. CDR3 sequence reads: CASSTPCGGRPQPQHF. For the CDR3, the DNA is TGTGCCAGCAGCACCCCTTGCGGGGGGCGCCCTCAGCCCCAGCATTTT.

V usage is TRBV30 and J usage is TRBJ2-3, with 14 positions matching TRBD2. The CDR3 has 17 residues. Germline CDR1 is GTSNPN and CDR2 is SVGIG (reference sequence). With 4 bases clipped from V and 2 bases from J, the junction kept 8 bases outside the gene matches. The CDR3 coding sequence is TGTGCCTGGATTCGGACTAGCGGGGGGAGAGACACAGATACGCAGTATTTT. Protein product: CAWIRTSGGRDTDTQYF.

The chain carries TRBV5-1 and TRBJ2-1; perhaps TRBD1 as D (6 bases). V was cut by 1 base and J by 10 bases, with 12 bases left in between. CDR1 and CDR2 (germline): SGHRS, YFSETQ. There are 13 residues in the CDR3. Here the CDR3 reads CASSLTRGWEQFF. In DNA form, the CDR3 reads TGCGCCAGCAGCTTGACCAGGGGTTGGGAGCAGTTCTTC.

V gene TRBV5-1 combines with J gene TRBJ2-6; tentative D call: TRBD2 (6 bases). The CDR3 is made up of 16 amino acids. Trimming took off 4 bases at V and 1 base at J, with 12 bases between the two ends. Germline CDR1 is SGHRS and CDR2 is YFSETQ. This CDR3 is CASSNGGPSGANVLTF. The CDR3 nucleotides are TGCGCCAGCAGCAACGGAGGGCCATCTGGGGCCAACGTCCTGACTTTC.

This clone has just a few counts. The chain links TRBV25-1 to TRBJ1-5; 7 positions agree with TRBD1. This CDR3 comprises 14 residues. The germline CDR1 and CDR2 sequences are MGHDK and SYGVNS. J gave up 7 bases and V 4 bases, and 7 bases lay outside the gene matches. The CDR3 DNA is TGTGCCAGCAGTGGGTCGACAGGGATGCAGCCCCAGCATTTT. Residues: CASSGSTGMQPQHF.

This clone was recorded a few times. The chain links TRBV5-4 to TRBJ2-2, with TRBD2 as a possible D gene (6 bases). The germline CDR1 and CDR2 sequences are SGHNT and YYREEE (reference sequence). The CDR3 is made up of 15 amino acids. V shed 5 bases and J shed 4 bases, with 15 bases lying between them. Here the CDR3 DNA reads TGTGCCAGCAGTGATTATAGGGGAGGCACCGGGGAGCTGTTTTTT. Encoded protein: CASSDYRGGTGELFF. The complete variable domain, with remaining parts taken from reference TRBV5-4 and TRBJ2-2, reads ETGVTQSPTHLIKTRGQQVTLRCSSQSGHNTVSWYQQALGQGPQFIFQYYREEENGRGNFPPRFSGLQFPNYSSELNVNALELDDSALYLCASSDYRGGTGELFFGEGSRLTVL.

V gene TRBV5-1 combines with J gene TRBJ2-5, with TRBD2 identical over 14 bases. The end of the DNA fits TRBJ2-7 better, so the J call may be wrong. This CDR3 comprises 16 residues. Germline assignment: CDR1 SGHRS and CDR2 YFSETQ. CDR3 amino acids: CASFGTSGGNSYEQYF. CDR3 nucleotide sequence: TGCGCCAGCTTTGGGACTAGCGGGGGCAACTCCTACGAGCAGTACTTC.

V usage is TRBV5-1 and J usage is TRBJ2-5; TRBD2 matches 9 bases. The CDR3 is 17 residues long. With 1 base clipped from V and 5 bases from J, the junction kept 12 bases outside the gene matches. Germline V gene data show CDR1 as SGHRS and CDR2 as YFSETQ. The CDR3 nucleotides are TGCGCCAGCAGCTTGTATGGAGGCGGGAGGGCCGGGGAGACCCAGTACTTC. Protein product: CASSLYGGGRAGETQYF.

In nucleotides, the CDR3 is TGTGCCAGCAGCTGGCGACAGGAAGTTGACAATGAGCAGTTCTTC. Translation gives CASSWRQEVDNEQFF. This sequence joins TRBV9 and TRBJ2-1, with D perhaps TRBD1 (6 bases). Trimming shortened V by 4 bases and J by 5 bases, and 16 bases separated the two germline ends. The CDR3 runs 15 residues. CDR1 is SGDLS, CDR2 YYNGEE, per germline.

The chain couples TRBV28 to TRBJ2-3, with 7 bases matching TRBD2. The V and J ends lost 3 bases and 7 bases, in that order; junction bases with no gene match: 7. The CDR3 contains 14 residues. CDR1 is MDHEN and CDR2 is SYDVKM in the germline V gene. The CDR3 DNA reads TGTGCCAGCAGTTTTTTAACTAGCGCTTATACGCAGTATTTT. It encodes CASSFLTSAYTQYF. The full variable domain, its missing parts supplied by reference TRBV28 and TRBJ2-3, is DVKVTQSSRYLVKRTGEKVFLECVQDMDHENMFWYRQDPGLGLRLIYFSYDVKMKEKGDIPEGYSVSREKKERFSLILESASTNQTSMYLCASSFLTSAYTQYFGPGTRLTVL.